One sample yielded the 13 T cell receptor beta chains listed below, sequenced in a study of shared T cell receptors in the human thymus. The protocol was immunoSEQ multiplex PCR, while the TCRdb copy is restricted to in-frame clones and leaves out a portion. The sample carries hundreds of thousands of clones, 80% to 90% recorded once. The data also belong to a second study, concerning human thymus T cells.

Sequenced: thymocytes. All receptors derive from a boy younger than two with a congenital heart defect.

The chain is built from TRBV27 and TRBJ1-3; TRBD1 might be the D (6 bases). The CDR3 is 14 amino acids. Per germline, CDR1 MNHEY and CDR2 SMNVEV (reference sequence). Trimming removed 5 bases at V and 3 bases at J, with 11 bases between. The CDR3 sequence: CASSIGGFGNTIYF. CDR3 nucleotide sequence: TGTGCCAGCAGTATAGGGGGATTTGGAAACACCATATATTTT.

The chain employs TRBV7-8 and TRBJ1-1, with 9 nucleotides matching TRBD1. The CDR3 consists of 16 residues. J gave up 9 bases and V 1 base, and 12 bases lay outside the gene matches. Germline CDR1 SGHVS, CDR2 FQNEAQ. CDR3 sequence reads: CASSLDRSRQGVKAFF. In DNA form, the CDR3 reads TGTGCCAGCAGCTTAGATCGGTCGCGACAGGGGGTTAAAGCTTTCTTT. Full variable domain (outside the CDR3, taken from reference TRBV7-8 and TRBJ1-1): GAGVSQSPRYKVAKRGQDVALRCDPISGHVSLFWYQQALGQGPEFLTYFQNEAQLDKSGLPSDRFFAERPEGSVSTLKIQRTQQEDSAVYLCASSLDRSRQGVKAFFGQGTRLTVV.

CDR3 protein: CAWSTMKCSGNTIYF. The CDR3 region has the DNA TGTGCCTGGAGTACAATGAAATGCTCTGGAAACACCATATATTTT. V is TRBV30 and J is TRBJ1-3; D is uncertain. V was cut by 2 bases and J by 0 bases, with 11 bases left in between. The CDR3 spans 15 residues. Germline loops: CDR1 GTSNPN, CDR2 SVGIG (reference sequence).

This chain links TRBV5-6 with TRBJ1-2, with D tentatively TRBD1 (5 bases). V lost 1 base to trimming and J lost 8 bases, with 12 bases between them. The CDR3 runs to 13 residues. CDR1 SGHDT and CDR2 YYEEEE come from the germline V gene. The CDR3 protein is CASSLLWQGGYTF. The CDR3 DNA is TGTGCCAGCAGCTTGCTCTGGCAGGGAGGCTACACCTTC.

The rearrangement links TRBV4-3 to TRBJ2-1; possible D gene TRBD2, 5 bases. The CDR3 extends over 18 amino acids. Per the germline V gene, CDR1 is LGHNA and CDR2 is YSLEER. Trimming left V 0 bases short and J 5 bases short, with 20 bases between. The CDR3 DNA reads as TGCGCCAGCAGCCAAGAGGGTGGATGGAGCGGACCCGACAATGAGCAGTTCTTC. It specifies CASSQEGGWSGPDNEQFF.

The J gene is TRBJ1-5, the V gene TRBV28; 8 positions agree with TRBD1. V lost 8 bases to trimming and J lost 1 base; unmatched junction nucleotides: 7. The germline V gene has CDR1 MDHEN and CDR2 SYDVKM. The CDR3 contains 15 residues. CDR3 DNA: TGTGCCAGCCACGCAGGGGGCCGGAGCAATCAGCCCCAGCATTTT. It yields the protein CASHAGGRSNQPQHF.

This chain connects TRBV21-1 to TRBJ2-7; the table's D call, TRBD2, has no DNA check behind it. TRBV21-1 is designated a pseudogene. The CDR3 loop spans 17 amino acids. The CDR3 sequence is CASSELAEHTRGYEQYF. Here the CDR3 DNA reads TGTGCCAGCAGCGAACTAGCGGAACACACCCGAGGCTACGAGCAGTACTTC.

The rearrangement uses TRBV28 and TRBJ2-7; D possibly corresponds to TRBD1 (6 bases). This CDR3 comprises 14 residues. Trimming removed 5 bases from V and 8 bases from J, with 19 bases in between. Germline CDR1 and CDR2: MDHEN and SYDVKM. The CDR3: CASSRKSQGSKQYF. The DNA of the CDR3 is TGTGCCAGCAGTCGTAAATCCCAGGGGTCGAAGCAGTACTTC. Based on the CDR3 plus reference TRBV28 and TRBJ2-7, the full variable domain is DVKVTQSSRYLVKRTGEKVFLECVQDMDHENMFWYRQDPGLGLRLIYFSYDVKMKEKGDIPEGYSVSREKKERFSLILESASTNQTSMYLCASSRKSQGSKQYFGPGTRLTVT.

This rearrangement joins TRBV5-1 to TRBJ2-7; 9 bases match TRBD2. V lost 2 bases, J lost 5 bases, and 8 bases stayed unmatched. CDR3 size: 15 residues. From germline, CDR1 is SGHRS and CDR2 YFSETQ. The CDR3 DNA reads TGCGCCAGCAGCTTCTTCCTAGGCGGGGGGGACGAGCAGTACTTC. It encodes CASSFFLGGGDEQYF.

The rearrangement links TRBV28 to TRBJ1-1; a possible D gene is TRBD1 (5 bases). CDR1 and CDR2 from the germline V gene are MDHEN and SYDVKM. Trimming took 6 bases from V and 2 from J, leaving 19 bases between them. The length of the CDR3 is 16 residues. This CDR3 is CASSFRAILLNTEAFF. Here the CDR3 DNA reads TGTGCCAGCAGCTTCAGGGCTATCCTACTAAACACTGAAGCTTTCTTT.

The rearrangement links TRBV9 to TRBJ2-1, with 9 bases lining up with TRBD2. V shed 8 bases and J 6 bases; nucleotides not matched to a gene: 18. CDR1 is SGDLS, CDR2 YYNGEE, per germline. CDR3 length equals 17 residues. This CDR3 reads CASTPTLLAGDSNEQFF. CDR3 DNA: TGTGCCAGTACCCCAACCCTCTTAGCGGGGGACTCCAATGAGCAGTTCTTC.

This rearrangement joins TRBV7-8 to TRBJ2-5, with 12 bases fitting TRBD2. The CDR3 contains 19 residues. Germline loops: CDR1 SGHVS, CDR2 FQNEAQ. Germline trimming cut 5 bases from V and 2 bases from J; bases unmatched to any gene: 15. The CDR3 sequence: CASSLARKTSGRQQETQYF. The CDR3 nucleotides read TGTGCCAGCAGCCTGGCCCGAAAGACTAGCGGGAGACAACAAGAGACCCAGTACTTC. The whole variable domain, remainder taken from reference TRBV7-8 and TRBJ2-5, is GAGVSQSPRYKVAKRGQDVALRCDPISGHVSLFWYQQALGQGPEFLTYFQNEAQLDKSGLPSDRFFAERPEGSVSTLKIQRTQQEDSAVYLCASSLARKTSGRQQETQYFGPGTRLLVL.

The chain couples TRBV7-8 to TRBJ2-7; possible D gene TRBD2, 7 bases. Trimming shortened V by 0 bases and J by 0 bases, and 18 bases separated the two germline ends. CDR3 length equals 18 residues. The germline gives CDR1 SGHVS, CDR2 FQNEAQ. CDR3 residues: CASSLASASGGGSYEQYF. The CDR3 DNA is TGTGCCAGCAGCTTAGCCTCGGCTAGCGGAGGGGGCTCCTACGAGCAGTACTTC.